This TCR beta chain was observed in a study of blood T cell repertoires in COVID-19. Study in general: Samples taken during acute and convalescent COVID-19 were collected in the United States, Italy and Spain. Sources were T cells, B-cell-depleted T cells, or PBMCs; the material itself was cDNA or gDNA.

Trimming cost V 5 bases and J 7 bases, with 19 bases left between them. CDR3 length: 16 amino acids. Per germline, CDR1 SGHRS and CDR2 YFSETQ. The age range of participants was 18 to 89 years, with residence in about two dozen US areas. Some clones are missing from TCRdb's copy, which holds only in-frame ones; the method was immunoSEQ multiplex PCR. The repertoire includes approximately 300,000 clones, around 87% of them detected once, and approximately 5% sits in the top ten. The source is a woman in her twenties or thirties who had recovered from COVID-19. The V and J genes are TRBV5-1 and TRBJ1-6, with D possibly TRBD1 on 6 matching bases. Sequencing was carried out using PBMCs or T cells enriched from blood (not recorded which). In DNA, the CDR3 is TGCGCCAGCAGAACTTCTGGGGGGGCGCGGAATTCACCCCTCCACTTT. Translated, it gives CASRTSGGARNSPLHF.